This entry features one TCR beta chain sequence. Its cognate antigen is unknown. Looked up from germline, CDR1 is MNHNS and CDR2 is SASEGT. The CDR3 consists of 15 residues. Trimming pared 3 bases from V and 6 bases from J, leaving 14 bases between. The sample is drawn from a study of early T cells in non-severe SARS-CoV-2 infection. Overall study context: The sequenced material was bulk RNA from unsorted whole blood, and its chains were unpaired. Study results and caveats: There was a bias toward anti-spike CD8 responses in VDJdb matching, which missed private and CD4 specificities.

Researchers attached unique molecular identifiers to individual cDNA molecules. TCRdb reanalysed the 5' RACE reads using MiXCR and keeps one entry per CDR3 protein. The table includes about 17,000 distinct CDR3 sequences, around 6% detected once. The chain combines TRBV6-1 with TRBJ2-2, with D tentatively TRBD1 (6 bases). The input for sequencing was whole blood, taken at baseline. The sequence derives from an adult who was a healthcare worker with PCR-confirmed SARS-CoV-2 infection or an uninfected control (not recorded which). CDR3: CASSDLQGEAGELFF. As DNA, the CDR3 is TGTGCCAGCAGTGACTTACAGGGTGAGGCCGGGGAGCTGTTTTTT.